This TCR beta chain originates from a study of Ad26.COV2.S vaccination and SARS-CoV-2 variants. In the study overall: In the COV1001 trial, the donor was in the Ad26.COV2.S arm. Participants got Ad26.COV2.S intramuscularly, once or twice 56 days apart.

As regards this clone: Its cognate antigen is unknown.

Measured with immunoSEQ multiplex PCR; TCRdb has only the in-frame clones, and not every one. The table lists about 440,000 clones, 80% to 95% of them singletons. Whole-study findings and limits: It is possible that the TCR breadth and depth analyses underestimated the total T cell responses.

The sample's treatment: some 20 received Ad26.COV2.S at low or high dose, single or two shots; several received placebo; per-sample allocation not given. Samples came from day 63 after the first vaccine or placebo injection. Between the trimmed V and J ends, which lost 5 bases and 6 bases, there was a span of 12 bases. The length of the CDR3 is 12 residues. The germline gives CDR1 SGHDT, CDR2 YYEEEE. This material consisted of peripheral blood, taken in a trial of Ad26.COV2.S vaccine versus placebo. This TCR came from a person between 18 and 65 years old who received the Ad26.COV2.S COVID-19 vaccine or a placebo. The chain uses TRBV5-6 and TRBJ2-7; D is ambiguous. DNA for the CDR3: TGTGCCAGCAGAGTTACACTGGGCGAGCAGTACTTC. This gives the protein CASRVTLGEQYF.